This TCR beta chain was sequenced during a study of graft-versus-host responses after intestinal transplantation. About the research overall: The study gave all recipients anti-thymocyte globulin induction, then tacrolimus and steroids for 2 to 3 years. Study-wide findings and caveats: Early HvG declines after transplant were associated with peak circulating GvH clone levels. GvH clones appeared in recipient marrow, some first in ileum or blood. When patients had graft-donor T cell macrochimerism, their allografts held high graft-versus-host to host-versus-graft clonal ratios.

As concerns this clone: Its specificity is unknown.

V lost 8 bases, J lost 2 bases, and 5 bases stayed unmatched. Germline V lookup: CDR1 LNHDA, CDR2 SQIVND (reference sequence). This CDR3 has 13 amino acids. The repertoire was sequenced with immunoSEQ multiplex PCR; TCRdb's copy has only in-frame clones and lacks some. This table holds 90,000 to 150,000 clones, approximately 92% found once. The sequence came from a human donor who received an intestinal transplant. This material consisted of unstimulated CD4+ T cells sorted from spleen or lymph node cells, taken before intestinal transplant. The V and J genes are TRBV19 and TRBJ1-1; TRBD1 aligns across 7 bases. This CDR3 reads CASQTGVNTEAFF. The CDR3 bases are TGTGCCAGTCAAACAGGGGTTAACACTGAAGCTTTCTTT.